This T cell receptor beta chain was identified during a study of PD-1 blockade in classical Hodgkin lymphoma. Every patient relapsed after autologous stem cell transplantation, and brentuximab vedotin exposure varied. The protocol was immunoSEQ multiplex PCR, while the TCRdb copy is restricted to in-frame clones and leaves out a portion. This sample yields 90,000 to 130,000 clones, of which about nine tenths are seen a single time; about 20% belongs to the top ten. CDR3 length equals 14 residues. CDR1 is SGHAT, CDR2 FQNNGV, per germline. V was trimmed by 0 bases and J by 0 bases, leaving 5 bases between them.

This clonotype originated in a human donor with classical Hodgkin lymphoma. The input for sequencing was peripheral blood mononuclear cells (PBMCs), taken before the second cycle of nivolumab. The chain recombines TRBV11-2 with TRBJ1-1; D is unresolved. CDR3 in amino acids: CASSLEQLNTEAFF. DNA for the CDR3: TGTGCCAGCAGCTTAGAGCAGCTGAACACTGAAGCTTTCTTT.